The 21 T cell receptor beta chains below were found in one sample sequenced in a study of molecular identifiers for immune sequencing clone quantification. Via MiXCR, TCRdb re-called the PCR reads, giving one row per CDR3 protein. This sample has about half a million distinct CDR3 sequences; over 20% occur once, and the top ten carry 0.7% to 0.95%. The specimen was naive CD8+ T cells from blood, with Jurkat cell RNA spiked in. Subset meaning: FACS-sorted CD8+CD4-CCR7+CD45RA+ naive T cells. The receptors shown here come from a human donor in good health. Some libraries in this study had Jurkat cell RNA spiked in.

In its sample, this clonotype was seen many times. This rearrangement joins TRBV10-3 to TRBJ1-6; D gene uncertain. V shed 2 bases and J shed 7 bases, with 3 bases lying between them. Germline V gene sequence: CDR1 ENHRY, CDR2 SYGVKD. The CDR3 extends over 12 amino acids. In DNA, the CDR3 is TGTGCCATCAGTGAGATAAATTCACCCCTCCACTTT. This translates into CAISEINSPLHF.

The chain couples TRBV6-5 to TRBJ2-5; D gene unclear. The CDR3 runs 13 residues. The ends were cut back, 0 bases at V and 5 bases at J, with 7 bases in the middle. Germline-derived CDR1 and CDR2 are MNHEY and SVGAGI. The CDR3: CASSYSHKETQYF. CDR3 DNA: TGTGCCAGCAGTTACTCGCATAAGGAGACCCAGTACTTC.

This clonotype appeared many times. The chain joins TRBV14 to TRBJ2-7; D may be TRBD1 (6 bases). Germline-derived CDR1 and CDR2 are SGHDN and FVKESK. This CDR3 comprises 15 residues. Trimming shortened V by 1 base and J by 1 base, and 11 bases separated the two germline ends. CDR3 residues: CASSQVAGVSYEQYF. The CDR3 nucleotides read TGTGCCAGCAGCCAAGTGGCAGGGGTGTCCTACGAGCAGTACTTC.

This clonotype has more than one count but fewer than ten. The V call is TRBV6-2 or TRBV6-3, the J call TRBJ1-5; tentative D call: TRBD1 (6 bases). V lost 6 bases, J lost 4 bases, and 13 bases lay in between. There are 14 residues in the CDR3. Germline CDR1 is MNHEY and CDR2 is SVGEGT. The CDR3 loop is CASSQGRLNQPQHF. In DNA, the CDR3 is TGTGCCAGCAGCCAGGGGCGGTTGAATCAGCCCCAGCATTTT.

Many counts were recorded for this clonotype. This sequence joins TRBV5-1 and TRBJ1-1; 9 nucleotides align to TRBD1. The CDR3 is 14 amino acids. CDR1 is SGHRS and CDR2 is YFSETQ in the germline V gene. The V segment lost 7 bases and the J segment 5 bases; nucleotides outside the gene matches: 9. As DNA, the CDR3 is TGCGCCAGCGTTCCGGGACAGGGTCTAACTGAAGCTTTCTTT. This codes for CASVPGQGLTEAFF.

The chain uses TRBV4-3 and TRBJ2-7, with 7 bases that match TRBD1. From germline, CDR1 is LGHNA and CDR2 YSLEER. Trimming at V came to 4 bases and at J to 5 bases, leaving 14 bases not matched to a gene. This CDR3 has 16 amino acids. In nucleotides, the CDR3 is TGCGCCAGCAGCCCTAACAAACAGGGGAGAAGGAACGAGCAGTACTTC. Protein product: CASSPNKQGRRNEQYF.

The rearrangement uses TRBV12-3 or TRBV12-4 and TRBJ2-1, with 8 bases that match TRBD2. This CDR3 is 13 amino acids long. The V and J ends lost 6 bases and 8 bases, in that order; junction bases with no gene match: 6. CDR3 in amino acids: CASREVGGDEQFF. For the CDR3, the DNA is TGTGCCAGCAGGGAGGTCGGGGGGGATGAGCAGTTCTTC.

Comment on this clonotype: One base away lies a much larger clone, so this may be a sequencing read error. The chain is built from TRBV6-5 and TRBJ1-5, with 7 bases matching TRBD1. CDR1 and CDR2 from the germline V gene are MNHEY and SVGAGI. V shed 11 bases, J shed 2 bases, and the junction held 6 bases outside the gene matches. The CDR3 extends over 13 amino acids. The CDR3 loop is CAGKGQGNQPQHF. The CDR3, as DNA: TGTGCCGGCAAAGGACAGGGCAATCAGCCCCAGCATTTT.

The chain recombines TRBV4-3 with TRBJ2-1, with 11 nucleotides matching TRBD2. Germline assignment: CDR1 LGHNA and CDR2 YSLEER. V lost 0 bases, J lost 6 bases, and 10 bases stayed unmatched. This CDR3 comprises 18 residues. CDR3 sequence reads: CASSQDRQLAGVPNEQFF. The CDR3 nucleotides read TGCGCCAGCAGCCAAGATCGCCAACTAGCGGGAGTCCCCAATGAGCAGTTCTTC.

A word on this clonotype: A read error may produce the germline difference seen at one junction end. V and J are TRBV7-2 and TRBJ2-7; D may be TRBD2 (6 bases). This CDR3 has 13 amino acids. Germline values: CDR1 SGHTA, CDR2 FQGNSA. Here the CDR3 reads CASSAGLLYEQCF. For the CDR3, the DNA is TGTGCCAGCAGCGCGGGACTTCTCTATGAGCAGTGCTTC.

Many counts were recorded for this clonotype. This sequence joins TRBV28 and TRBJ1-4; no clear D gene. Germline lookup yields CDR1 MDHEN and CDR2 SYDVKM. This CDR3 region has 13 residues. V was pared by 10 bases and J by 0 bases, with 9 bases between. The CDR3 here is CATGRATNEKLFF. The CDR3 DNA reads TGTGCCACCGGGCGGGCAACTAATGAAAAACTGTTTTTT.

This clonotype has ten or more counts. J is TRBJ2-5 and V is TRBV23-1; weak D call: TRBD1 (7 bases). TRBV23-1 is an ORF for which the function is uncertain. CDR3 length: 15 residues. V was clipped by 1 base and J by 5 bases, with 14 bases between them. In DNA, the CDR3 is TGCGCCAGCAGTCAATTCTTACAGGGGAGGGAGACCCAGTACTTC. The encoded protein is CASSQFLQGRETQYF.

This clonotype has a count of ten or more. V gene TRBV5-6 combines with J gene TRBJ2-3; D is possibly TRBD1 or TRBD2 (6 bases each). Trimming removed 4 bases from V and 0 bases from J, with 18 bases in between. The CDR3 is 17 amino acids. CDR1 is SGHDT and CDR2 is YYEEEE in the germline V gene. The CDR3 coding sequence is TGTGCCAGCAGCGCGGGACAACAGATCTCTAGCACAGATACGCAGTATTTT. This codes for CASSAGQQISSTDTQYF.

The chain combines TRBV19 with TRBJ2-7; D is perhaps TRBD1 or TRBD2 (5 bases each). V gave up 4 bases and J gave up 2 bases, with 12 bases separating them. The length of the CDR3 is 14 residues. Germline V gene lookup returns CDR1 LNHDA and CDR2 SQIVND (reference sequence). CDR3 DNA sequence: TGTGCCAGTAGTACCGGGGACCGACCCTACGAGCAGTACTTC. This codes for CASSTGDRPYEQYF.

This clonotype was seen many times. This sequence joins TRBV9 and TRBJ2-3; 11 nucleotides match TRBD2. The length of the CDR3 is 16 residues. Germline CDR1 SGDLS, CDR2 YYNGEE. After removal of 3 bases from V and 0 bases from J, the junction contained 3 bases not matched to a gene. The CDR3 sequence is CASSGGLAESTDTQYF. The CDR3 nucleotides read TGTGCCAGCAGCGGGGGACTAGCGGAGAGCACAGATACGCAGTATTTT. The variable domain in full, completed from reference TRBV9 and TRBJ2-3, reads DSGVTQTPKHLITATGQRVTLRCSPRSGDLSVYWYQQSLDQGLQFLIQYYNGEERAKGNILERFSAQQFPDLHSELNLSSLELGDSALYFCASSGGLAESTDTQYFGPGTRLTVL.

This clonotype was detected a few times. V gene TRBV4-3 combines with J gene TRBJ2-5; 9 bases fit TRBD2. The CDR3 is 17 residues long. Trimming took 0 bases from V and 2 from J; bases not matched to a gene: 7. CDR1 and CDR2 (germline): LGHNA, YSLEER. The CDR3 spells CASSQETAGGLQETQYF. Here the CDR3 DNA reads TGCGCCAGCAGCCAAGAGACGGCGGGAGGGTTGCAAGAGACCCAGTACTTC.

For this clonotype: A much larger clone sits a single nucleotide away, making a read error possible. The CDR3 protein is CAGSYSRSAYEQYF. As DNA, the CDR3 is TGTGCCGGCAGTTACTCGCGGTCGGCCTACGAGCAGTACTTC. The chain combines TRBV6-5 with TRBJ2-7; D not resolved. The germline V gene encodes CDR1 MNHEY and CDR2 SVGAGI. The CDR3 covers 14 residues.

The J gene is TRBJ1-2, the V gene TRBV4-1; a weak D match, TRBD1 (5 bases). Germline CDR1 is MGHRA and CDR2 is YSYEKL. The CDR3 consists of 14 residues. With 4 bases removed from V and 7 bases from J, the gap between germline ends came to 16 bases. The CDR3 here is CASSPIWDLVGYTF. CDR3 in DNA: TGCGCCAGCAGCCCGATTTGGGACCTTGTTGGCTACACCTTC.

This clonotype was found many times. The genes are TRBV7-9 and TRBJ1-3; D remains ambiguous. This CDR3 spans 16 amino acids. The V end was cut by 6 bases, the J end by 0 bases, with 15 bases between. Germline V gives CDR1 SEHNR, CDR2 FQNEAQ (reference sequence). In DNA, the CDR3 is TGTGCCAGCAGGCCCGCTCTCACGGACTCTGGAAACACCATATATTTT. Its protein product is CASRPALTDSGNTIYF.

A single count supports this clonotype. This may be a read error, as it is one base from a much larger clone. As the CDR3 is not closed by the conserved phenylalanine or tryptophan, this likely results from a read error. CDR3 sequence (DNA): TGTGCCAGCAGCTTAGCGGGATTTGGCACAGATACGCAGTATCTT. This sequence encodes CASSLAGFGTDTQYL. The gene calls are TRBV7-9 and TRBJ2-3, with D unclear. This CDR3 spans 15 amino acids. Trimming took 0 bases from V and 1 from J, leaving 8 bases between them. Per the germline V gene, CDR1 is SEHNR and CDR2 is FQNEAQ (reference sequence).

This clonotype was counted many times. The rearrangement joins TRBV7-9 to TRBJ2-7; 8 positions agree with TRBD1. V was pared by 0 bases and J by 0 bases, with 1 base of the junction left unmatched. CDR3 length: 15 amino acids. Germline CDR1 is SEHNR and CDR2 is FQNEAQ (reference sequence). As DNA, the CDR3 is TGTGCCAGCAGCTTAGCACAGGGGGACTCCTACGAGCAGTACTTC. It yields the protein CASSLAQGDSYEQYF.